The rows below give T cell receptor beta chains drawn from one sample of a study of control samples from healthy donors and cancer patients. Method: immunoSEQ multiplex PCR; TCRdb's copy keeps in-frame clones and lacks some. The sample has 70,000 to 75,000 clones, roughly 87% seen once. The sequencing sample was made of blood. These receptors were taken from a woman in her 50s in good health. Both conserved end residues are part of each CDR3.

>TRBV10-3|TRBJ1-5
CATTPDSGNQPQHF
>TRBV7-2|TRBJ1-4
CASSLSSATNEKLFF
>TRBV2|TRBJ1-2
CASRGDPVEGYTF
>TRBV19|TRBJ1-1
CASSRDSGKAFF
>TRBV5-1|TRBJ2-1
CASSLGTRDNNEQFF
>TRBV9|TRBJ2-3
CASSVWTDNTDTQYF
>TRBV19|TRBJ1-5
CASSMGTANNQPQHF
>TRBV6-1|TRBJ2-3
CASSEGNWATDTQYF
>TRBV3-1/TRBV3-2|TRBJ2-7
CASSPRLDYEQYF
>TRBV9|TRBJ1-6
CASSPNFYNSPLHF
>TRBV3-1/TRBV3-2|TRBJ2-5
CASRGSGRETETQYF
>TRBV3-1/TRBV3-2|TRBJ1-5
CASSQDRAQPQHF
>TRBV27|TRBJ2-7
CASSLWGGEQYF
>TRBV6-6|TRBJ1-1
CASSYAGNTEAFF
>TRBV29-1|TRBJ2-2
CSVEPLAGGVGELFF
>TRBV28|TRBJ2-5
CASSPAALAGGRETQYF
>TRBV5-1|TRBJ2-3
CASSLVIGQRDTDTQYF
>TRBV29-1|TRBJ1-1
CSGGTGGTEAFF
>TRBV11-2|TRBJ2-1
CASRVAGGVDEQFF
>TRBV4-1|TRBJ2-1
CARPCTGWGAGSFYNEQFF
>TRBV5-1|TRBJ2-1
CASSSTSGSGNEQFF
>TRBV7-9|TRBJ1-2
CASSLGRKGYGYTF
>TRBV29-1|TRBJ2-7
CSVRPPGSYEQYF
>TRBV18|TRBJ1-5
CASSLSPNGNQPQHF
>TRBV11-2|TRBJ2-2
CASSFGSYTGELFF
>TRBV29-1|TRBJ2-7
CSVASLVGYEQYF
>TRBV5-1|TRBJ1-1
CASSRDSADTEAFF